A selection of T cell receptor beta chains follows, all from one sample in a study of cytomegalovirus exposure and HLA in healthy donors. Sequencing was performed with immunoSEQ multiplex PCR; in TCRdb, only in-frame clones are kept and a portion is missing. The table shows around 240,000 clones, with around 76% occurring only once. Sample: PBMCs. The receptors stem from a woman between 40 and 55 years old in good health and CMV-seropositive. CDR3s include the opening cysteine and the closing phenylalanine or tryptophan. D genes are given only for firm matches. Clone size is given for some rows only: seen once, a few or many times, or a class if the clone is expanded.

>TRBJ1-4|TRBV28|NA|NA
CASGQTGLDEKLFF
TGTGCCAGCGGCCAAACGGGGTTGGACGAAAAACTGTTTTTT
>TRBJ2-7|TRBV14|NA|NA
CASSDVTGFYEQYF
TGTGCCAGCAGTGATGTTACAGGTTTTTACGAGCAGTACTTC
>TRBJ2-2|TRBV19|TRBD1|NA
CASSTGQGTTGELFF
TGTGCCAGTAGTACGGGACAGGGTACGACCGGGGAGCTGTTTTTT
>TRBJ1-1|TRBV4-3|TRBD1|NA
CASSIRQGLNTEAFF
TGCGCCAGCAGTATTAGACAGGGACTGAACACTGAAGCTTTCTTT
>TRBJ2-5|TRBV7-6|NA|NA
CASSLVPGPAVREQYF
TGTGCCAGCAGCTTAGTCCCGGGTCCCGCGGTGAGGGAGCAGTACTTC
>TRBJ2-1|TRBV14|NA|NA
CASKPYDLNTYNEQFF
TGTGCCAGCAAGCCTTATGACTTGAACACCTACAATGAGCAGTTCTTC
>TRBJ1-1|TRBV2|NA|NA
CASSGELNTEAFF
TGTGCCAGCAGTGGAGAATTGAACACTGAAGCTTTCTTT
>TRBJ2-7|TRBV6-5|TRBD2|NA
CASSPGTSGSYEQYF
TGTGCCAGCAGTCCGGGGACTAGCGGTTCCTACGAGCAGTACTTC
>TRBJ2-2|TRBV6-1|NA|once
CASSENRVAGELFF
TGTGCCAGCAGTGAGAACAGGGTCGCCGGGGAGCTGTTTTTT
>TRBJ2-1|TRBV6-5|NA|NA
CASSPETGGWNEQFF
TGTGCCAGCAGTCCGGAAACCGGGGGATGGAATGAGCAGTTCTTC
>TRBJ2-3|TRBV11-2|NA|NA
CASSSGGRGTDTQYF
TGTGCCAGCAGCTCGGGCGGCAGGGGCACAGATACGCAGTATTTT
>TRBJ1-5|TRBV30|TRBD1|NA
CAWTKQGAQPQHF
TGTGCCTGGACCAAACAGGGGGCTCAGCCCCAGCATTTT
>TRBJ2-3|TRBV5-1|TRBD2|NA
CASSLLLAGGSDTQYF
TGCGCCAGCAGCTTGCTACTAGCGGGGGGGTCAGATACGCAGTATTTT
>TRBJ1-2|TRBV29-1|NA|NA
CSVELGGSDGYTF
TGCAGCGTGGAGTTGGGGGGGAGTGATGGCTACACCTTC
>TRBJ1-3|TRBV10-3|NA|NA
CAISDRGNTIYF
TGTGCCATCAGTGATCGGGGAAACACCATATATTTT
>TRBJ2-1|TRBV29-1|NA|NA
CSVEGTHLRGNEQFF
TGCAGCGTTGAAGGAACTCACCTCAGGGGCAATGAGCAGTTCTTC
>TRBJ2-3|TRBV7-3|NA|NA
CASSLSRGTDTQYF
TGTGCCAGCAGCTTAAGTCGAGGGACAGATACGCAGTATTTT
>TRBJ1-2|TRBV10-2|TRBD1|NA
CASTRGGQGARNYGYTF
TGCGCCAGCACCCGAGGGGGACAGGGGGCGCGGAACTATGGCTACACCTTC